Below, 8 T cell receptor beta chains from the same sample are listed, as sequenced in a study of siplizumab effects on memory and regulatory T cells. Sequencing was performed with immunoSEQ multiplex PCR; in TCRdb, only in-frame clones are kept and a portion is missing. The sample holds some 81,000 clones, 85% to 95% seen once. The sample consisted of CD8+ T cells sorted from blood. These receptor sequences come from a human donor in good health.

This chain connects TRBV27 to TRBJ1-2; perhaps TRBD1 as D (6 bases). The CDR3 spans 14 residues. V lost 3 bases, J lost 8 bases, and 16 bases lay in between. CDR1 MNHEY and CDR2 SMNVEV come from the germline V gene (reference sequence). The CDR3 region is CASSFGGQGFGYTF. The DNA of the CDR3 is TGTGCCAGCAGTTTTGGGGGGCAAGGTTTCGGCTACACCTTC.

The V call is TRBV9, the J call TRBJ2-3; 8 bases are a match to TRBD2. The germline gives CDR1 SGDLS, CDR2 YYNGEE. Trimming took 2 bases from V and 5 from J; bases not matched to a gene: 7. The CDR3 contains 15 residues. The CDR3 sequence is CASSVPSGLLDTQYF. DNA of the CDR3: TGTGCCAGCAGCGTCCCTAGCGGGTTACTAGATACGCAGTATTTT.

CDR3 protein: CASSDNSNQPQHF. The CDR3 nucleotides read TGTGCCAGCAGTGACAATAGCAATCAGCCCCAGCATTTT. The chain couples TRBV6-1 to TRBJ1-5; D is undetermined. The CDR3 length is 13 residues. V was trimmed by 3 bases and J by 0 bases, leaving 3 bases between them. CDR1 MNHNS and CDR2 SASEGT come from the germline V gene.

The table lists this clone with a few counts. The chain has TRBV7-6 and TRBJ1-3; 7 nucleotides match TRBD1. CDR1 and CDR2 (germline): SGHVS, FNYEAQ. V shed 6 bases, J shed 7 bases, and the junction held 6 bases outside the gene matches. This CDR3 has 13 amino acids. In nucleotides, the CDR3 is TGTGCCAGCAGGTCGACAGGGATTAACACCATATATTTT. Residues: CASRSTGINTIYF.

This sequence joins TRBV4-1 and TRBJ1-2, with D hard to call. The CDR3 extends over 15 amino acids. The germline gives CDR1 MGHRA, CDR2 YSYEKL. The germline V and J ends were trimmed by 0 bases and 0 bases, with 8 bases remaining between them. The CDR3 reads CASSQERRANYGYTF. DNA for the CDR3: TGCGCCAGCAGCCAAGAGCGGAGGGCTAACTATGGCTACACCTTC.

J is TRBJ2-1 and V is TRBV27, with 11 bases aligning to TRBD2. The CDR3 runs 15 residues. V trimming: 5 bases; J trimming: 3 bases; junction bases outside the gene matches: 3. CDR1 MNHEY and CDR2 SMNVEV come from the germline V gene (reference sequence). CDR3 DNA: TGTGCCAGCAGTCCGGGACTAGCGGTCTACAATGAGCAGTTCTTC. Protein: CASSPGLAVYNEQFF.

In its sample, this clone was seen once. The chain links TRBV19 to TRBJ2-3; D is ambiguous. CDR3 length: 12 amino acids. V lost 5 bases and J lost 4, with 7 bases in between. Germline CDR1 is LNHDA and CDR2 is SQIVND (reference sequence). The CDR3 nucleotides are TGTGCCAGTAGTGTCATCGCAGATACGCAGTATTTT. It encodes CASSVIADTQYF.

This sequence joins TRBV28 and TRBJ2-5, with TRBD1 matching 8 bases. CDR3 length: 17 amino acids. The ends lost 2 bases at V and 5 bases at J; junction bases unmatched: 13. CDR1 is MDHEN and CDR2 is SYDVKM in the germline V gene. CDR3 DNA sequence: TGTGCCAGCAGTTTAAGCGAGAGGACAGGGTCGGGGGAGACCCAGTACTTC. As protein: CASSLSERTGSGETQYF.